This T cell receptor beta chain comes out of a study of identical twins. MiXCR was run by TCRdb on the 5' RACE reads, yielding one entry per CDR3 protein. Of about 920,000 distinct CDR3 sequences in the sample, about 12% are singletons; the top ten hold around 1.6%. Study conclusions and caveats: Beta clonotypes that were abundant in cord blood contained fewer insertions, a pattern absent from memory repertoires.

About this clonotype: Antigen specificity is unknown.

Germline-derived CDR1 and CDR2 are MDHEN and SYDVKM. Trimming took off 6 bases at V and 2 bases at J, with 9 bases between the two ends. This CDR3 region has 13 residues. The sample was also linked to a second study, of yellow fever vaccine responses in identical twins. As reported in that work: It has been reported that, in twins, the vaccine T cell response seemed partly convergent and partly personalized.

The sequenced sample was PBMCs. The chain is built from TRBV28 and TRBJ2-3, with D uncertain. This TCR was sampled from a woman younger than 30 in good health. The CDR3 is CASSPDNTDTQYF. Here the CDR3 DNA reads TGTGCCAGCAGCCCAGACAACACAGATACGCAGTATTTT.